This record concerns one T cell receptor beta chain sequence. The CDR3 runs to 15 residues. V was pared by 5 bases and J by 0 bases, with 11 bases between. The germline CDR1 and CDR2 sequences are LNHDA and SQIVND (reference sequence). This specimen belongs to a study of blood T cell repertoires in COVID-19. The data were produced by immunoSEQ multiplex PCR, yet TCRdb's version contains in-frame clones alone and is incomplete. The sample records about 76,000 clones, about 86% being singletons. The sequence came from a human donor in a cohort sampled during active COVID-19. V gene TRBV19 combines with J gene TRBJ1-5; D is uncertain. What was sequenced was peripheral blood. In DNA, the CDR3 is TGTGCCAGTAGTGGCAGCGTTAATAGCAATCAGCCCCAGCATTTT. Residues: CASSGSVNSNQPQHF.